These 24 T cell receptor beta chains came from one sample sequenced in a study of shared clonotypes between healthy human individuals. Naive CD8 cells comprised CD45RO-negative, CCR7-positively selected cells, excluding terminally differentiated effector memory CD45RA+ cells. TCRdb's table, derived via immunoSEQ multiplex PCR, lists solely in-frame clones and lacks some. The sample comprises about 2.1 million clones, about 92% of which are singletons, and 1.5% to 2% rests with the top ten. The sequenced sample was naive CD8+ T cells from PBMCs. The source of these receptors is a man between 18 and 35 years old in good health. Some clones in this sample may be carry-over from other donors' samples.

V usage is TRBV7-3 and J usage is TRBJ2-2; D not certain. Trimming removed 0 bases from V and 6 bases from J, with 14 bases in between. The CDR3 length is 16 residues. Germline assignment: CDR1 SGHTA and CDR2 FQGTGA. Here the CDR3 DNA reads TGTGCCAGCAGCTTAACGGTGGTCCGTCGGCCCGGGGAGCTGTTTTTT. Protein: CASSLTVVRRPGELFF.

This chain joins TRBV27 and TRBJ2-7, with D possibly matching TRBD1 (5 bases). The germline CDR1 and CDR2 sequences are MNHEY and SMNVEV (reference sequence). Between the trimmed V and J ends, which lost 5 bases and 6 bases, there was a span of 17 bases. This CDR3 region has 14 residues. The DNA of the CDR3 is TGTGCCAGCAGTAGAAAAAGGGGCCAGGGCGAGCAGTACTTC. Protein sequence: CASSRKRGQGEQYF.

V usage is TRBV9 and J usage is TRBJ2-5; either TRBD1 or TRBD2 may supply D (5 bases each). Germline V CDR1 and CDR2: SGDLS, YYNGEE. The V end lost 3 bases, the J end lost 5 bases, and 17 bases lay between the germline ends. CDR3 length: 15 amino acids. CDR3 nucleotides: TGTGCCAGCAGCGCGGGGACCCATAATCGGGAGACCCAGTACTTC. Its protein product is CASSAGTHNRETQYF.

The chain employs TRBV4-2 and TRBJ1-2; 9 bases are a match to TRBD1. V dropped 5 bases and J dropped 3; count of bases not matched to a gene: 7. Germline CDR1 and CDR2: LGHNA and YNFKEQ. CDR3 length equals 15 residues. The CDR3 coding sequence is TGTGCCAGCAGCGGCCGGGACAGGGTAGACTATGGCTACACCTTC. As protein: CASSGRDRVDYGYTF.

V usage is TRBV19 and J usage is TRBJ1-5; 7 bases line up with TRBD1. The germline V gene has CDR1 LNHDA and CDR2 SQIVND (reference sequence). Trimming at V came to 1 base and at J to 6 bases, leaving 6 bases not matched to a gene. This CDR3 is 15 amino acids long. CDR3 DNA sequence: TGTGCCAGTAGTATAGTCGGGCAGGGGGGTCAGCCCCAGCATTTT. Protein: CASSIVGQGGQPQHF.

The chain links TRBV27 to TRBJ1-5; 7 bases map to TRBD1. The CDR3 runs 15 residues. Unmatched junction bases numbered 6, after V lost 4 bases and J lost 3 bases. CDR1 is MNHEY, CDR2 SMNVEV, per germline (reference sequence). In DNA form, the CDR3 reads TGTGCCAGCAGTTGGCCGGGACAGTTCAATCAGCCCCAGCATTTT. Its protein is CASSWPGQFNQPQHF.

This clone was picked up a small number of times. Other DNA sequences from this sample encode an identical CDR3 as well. DNA of the CDR3: TGTGCCAGCAGCTTTTCGGGTACTGAAGCTTTCTTT. It is translated as CASSFSGTEAFF. V gene TRBV5-6 combines with J gene TRBJ1-1; D is uncertain. Germline V CDR1 and CDR2: SGHDT, YYEEEE. The CDR3 runs 12 residues. The V end was cut by 2 bases, the J end by 5 bases, with 7 bases between.

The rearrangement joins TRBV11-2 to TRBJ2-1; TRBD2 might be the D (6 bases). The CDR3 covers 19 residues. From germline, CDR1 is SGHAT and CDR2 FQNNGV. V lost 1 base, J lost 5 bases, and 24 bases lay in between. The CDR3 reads CASSLVGLGLPLLDNEQFF. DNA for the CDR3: TGTGCCAGCAGCTTAGTAGGGTTGGGACTTCCCCTGCTCGACAATGAGCAGTTCTTC.

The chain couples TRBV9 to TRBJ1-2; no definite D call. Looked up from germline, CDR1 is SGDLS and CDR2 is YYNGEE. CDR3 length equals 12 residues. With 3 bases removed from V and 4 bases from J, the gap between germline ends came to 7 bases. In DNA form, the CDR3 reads TGTGCCAGCAGCGGCAGCAGCTATGGCTACACCTTC. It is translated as CASSGSSYGYTF. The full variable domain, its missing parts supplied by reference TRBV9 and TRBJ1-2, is DSGVTQTPKHLITATGQRVTLRCSPRSGDLSVYWYQQSLDQGLQFLIQYYNGEERAKGNILERFSAQQFPDLHSELNLSSLELGDSALYFCASSGSSYGYTFGSGTRLTVV.

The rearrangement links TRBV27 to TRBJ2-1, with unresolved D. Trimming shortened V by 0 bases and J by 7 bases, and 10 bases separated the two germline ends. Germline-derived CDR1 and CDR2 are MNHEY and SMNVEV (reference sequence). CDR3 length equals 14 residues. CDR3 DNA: TGTGCCAGCAGTTTATCGAATTGGCTTAATGAGCAGTTCTTC. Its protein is CASSLSNWLNEQFF.

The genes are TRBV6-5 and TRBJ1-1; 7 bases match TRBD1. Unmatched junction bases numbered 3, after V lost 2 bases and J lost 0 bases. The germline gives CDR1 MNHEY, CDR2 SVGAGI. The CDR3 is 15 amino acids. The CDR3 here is CASSYQGQVNTEAFF. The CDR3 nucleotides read TGTGCCAGCAGTTACCAAGGACAGGTGAACACTGAAGCTTTCTTT.

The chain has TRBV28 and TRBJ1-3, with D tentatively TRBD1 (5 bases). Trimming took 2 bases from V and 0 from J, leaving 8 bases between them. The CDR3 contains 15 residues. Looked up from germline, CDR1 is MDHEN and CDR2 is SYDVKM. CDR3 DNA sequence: TGTGCCAGCAGTTTAGACGGGGGCTCTGGAAACACCATATATTTT. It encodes CASSLDGGSGNTIYF.

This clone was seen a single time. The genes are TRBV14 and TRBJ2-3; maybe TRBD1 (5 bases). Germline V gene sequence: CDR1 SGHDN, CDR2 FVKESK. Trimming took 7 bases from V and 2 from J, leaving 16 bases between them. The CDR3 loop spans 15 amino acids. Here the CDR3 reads CASKAGPILTDTQYF. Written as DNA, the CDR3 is TGTGCCAGCAAGGCAGGGCCCATTCTCACAGATACGCAGTATTTT. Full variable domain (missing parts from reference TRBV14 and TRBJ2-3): EAGVTQFPSHSVIEKGQTVTLRCDPISGHDNLYWYRRVMGKEIKFLLHFVKESKQDESGMPNNRFLAERTGGTYSTLKVQPAELEDSGVYFCASKAGPILTDTQYFGPGTRLTVL.

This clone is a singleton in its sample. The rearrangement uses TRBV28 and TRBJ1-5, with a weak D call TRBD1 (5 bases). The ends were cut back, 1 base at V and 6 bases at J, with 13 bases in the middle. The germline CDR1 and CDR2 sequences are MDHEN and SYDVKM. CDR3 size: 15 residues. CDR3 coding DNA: TGTGCCAGCAGTTTATATAGGACACAGAGTCAGCCCCAGCATTTT. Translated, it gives CASSLYRTQSQPQHF.

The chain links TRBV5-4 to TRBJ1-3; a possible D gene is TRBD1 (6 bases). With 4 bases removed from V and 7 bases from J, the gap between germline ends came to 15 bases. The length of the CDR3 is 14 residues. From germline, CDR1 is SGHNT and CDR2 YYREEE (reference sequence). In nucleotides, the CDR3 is TGTGCCAGCAGCCAGGACAGATTCGGTAACACCATATATTTT. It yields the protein CASSQDRFGNTIYF.

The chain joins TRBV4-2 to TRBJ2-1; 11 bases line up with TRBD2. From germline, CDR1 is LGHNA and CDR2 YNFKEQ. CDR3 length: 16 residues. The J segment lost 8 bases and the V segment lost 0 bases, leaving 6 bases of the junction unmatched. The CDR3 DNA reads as TGTGCCAGCAGCCAAGATGGGCTAGCGGGAGGCGATGAGCAGTTCTTC. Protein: CASSQDGLAGGDEQFF.

The CDR3: CASSLGGDRSNTEAFF. The CDR3 region has the DNA TGCGCCAGCAGCTTGGGGGGAGACAGGTCGAACACTGAAGCTTTCTTT. J is TRBJ1-1 and V is TRBV5-1, with D possibly being TRBD1 (6 bases). This CDR3 comprises 16 residues. V dropped 0 bases and J dropped 1 base, with 13 bases sitting between them. Looked up from germline, CDR1 is SGHRS and CDR2 is YFSETQ.

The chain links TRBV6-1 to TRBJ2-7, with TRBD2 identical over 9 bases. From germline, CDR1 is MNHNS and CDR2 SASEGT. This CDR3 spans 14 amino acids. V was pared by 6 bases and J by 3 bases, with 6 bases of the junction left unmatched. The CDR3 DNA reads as TGTGCCAGCAGGGCTAGCGGGATAGTCTACGAGCAGTACTTC. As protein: CASRASGIVYEQYF.

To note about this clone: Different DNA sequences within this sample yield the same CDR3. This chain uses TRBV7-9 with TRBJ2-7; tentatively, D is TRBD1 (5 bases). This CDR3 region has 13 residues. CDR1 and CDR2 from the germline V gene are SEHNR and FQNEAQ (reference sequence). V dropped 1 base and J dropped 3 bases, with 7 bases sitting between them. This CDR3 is CASSLDRLYEQYF. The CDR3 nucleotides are TGTGCCAGCAGCTTAGACAGGCTCTACGAGCAGTACTTC.

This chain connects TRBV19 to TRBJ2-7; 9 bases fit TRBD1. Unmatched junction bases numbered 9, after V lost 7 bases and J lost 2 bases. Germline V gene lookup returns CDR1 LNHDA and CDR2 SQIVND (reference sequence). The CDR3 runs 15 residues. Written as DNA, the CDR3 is TGTGCCAGTACTCCATTGGGGACAGGGACCTACGAGCAGTACTTC. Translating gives CASTPLGTGTYEQYF.

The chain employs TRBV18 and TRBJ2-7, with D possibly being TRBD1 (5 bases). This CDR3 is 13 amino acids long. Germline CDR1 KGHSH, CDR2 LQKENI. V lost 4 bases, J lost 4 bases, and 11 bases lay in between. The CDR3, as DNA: TGTGCCAGCTCACTGTCCGACAGATACGAGCAGTACTTC. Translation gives CASSLSDRYEQYF.

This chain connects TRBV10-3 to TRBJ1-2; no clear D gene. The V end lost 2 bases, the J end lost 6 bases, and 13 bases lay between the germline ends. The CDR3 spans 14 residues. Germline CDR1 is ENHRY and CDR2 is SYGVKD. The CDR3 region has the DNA TGTGCCATCAGTGAGGGGTGGGGAACAGATGGCTACACCTTC. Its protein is CAISEGWGTDGYTF.

CDR3 sequence reads: CASSYRPGLEGSYEQYF. In nucleotides, the CDR3 is TGTGCCAGTAGTTACCGCCCGGGACTTGAGGGCTCCTACGAGCAGTACTTC. V gene TRBV19 combines with J gene TRBJ2-7, with TRBD2 as a possible D gene (6 bases). Germline CDR1 reads LNHDA; CDR2 reads SQIVND (reference sequence). V dropped 5 bases and J dropped 0 bases, with 20 bases sitting between them. The CDR3 is 17 residues long. Full variable domain (rest looked up from reference TRBV19 and TRBJ2-7): DGGITQSPKYLFRKEGQNVTLSCEQNLNHDAMYWYRQDPGQGLRLIYYSQIVNDFQKGDIAEGYSVSREKKESFPLTVTSAQKNPTAFYLCASSYRPGLEGSYEQYFGPGTRLTVT.

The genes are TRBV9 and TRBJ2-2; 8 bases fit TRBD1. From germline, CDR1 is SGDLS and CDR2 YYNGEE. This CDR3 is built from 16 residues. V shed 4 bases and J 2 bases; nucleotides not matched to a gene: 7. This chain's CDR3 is CASSLSQGANTGELFF. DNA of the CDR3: TGTGCCAGCAGCCTGAGCCAGGGGGCCAACACCGGGGAGCTGTTTTTT.